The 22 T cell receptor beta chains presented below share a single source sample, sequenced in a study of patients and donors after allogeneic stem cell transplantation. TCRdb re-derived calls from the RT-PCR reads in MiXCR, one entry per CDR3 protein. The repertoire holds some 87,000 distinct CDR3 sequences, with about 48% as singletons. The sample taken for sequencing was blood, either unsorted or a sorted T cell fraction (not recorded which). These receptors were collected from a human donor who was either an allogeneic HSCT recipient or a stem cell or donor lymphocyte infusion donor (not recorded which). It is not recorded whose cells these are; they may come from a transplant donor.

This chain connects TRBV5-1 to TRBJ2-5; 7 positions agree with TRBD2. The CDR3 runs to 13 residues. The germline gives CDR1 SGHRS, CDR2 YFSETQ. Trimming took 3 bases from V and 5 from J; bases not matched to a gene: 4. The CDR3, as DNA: TGCGCCAGCAGCTCTATGGGAGGGGAGACCCAGTACTTC. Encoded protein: CASSSMGGETQYF.

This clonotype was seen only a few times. The DNA of the CDR3 is TGTGCCAGCAGTATCCCTGCAGGACCAAGCAATCAGCCCCAGCATTTT. It specifies CASSIPAGPSNQPQHF. The chain uses TRBV27 and TRBJ1-5; D gene unclear. Trimming took 5 bases from V and 1 from J, leaving 15 bases between them. The germline gives CDR1 MNHEY, CDR2 SMNVEV (reference sequence). The CDR3 runs to 16 residues.

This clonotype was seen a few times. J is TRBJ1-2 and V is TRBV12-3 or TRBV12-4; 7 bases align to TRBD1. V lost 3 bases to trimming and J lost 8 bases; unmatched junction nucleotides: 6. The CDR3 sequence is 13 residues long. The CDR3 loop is CASSLLQGDGYTF. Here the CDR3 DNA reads TGTGCCAGCAGTTTGTTGCAGGGGGACGGCTACACCTTC.

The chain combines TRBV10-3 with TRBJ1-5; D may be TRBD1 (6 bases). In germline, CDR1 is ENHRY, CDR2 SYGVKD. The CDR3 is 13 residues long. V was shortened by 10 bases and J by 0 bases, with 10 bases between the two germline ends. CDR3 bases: TGTGCCACCAGGACAGATAGCAATCAGCCCCAGCATTTT. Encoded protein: CATRTDSNQPQHF.

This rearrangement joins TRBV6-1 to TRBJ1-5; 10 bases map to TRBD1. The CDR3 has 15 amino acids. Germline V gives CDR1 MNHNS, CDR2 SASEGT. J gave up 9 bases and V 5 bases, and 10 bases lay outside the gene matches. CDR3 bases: TGTGCCAGCAGTCTCGGGACAGGGGCTCCCGGGCCCCAGCATTTT. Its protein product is CASSLGTGAPGPQHF.

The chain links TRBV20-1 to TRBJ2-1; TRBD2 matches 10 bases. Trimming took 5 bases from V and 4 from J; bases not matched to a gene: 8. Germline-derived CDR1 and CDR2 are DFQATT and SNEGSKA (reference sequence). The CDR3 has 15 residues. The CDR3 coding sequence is TGCAGTGCTGTAGCGGGAGGACGTGGGTACAATGAGCAGTTCTTC. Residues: CSAVAGGRGYNEQFF.

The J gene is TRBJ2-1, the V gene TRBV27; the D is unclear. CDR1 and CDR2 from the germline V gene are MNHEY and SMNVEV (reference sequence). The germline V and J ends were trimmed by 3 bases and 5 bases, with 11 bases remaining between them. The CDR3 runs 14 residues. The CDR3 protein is CASSFENGHNEQFF. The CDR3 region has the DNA TGTGCCAGCAGTTTCGAGAACGGACACAATGAGCAGTTCTTC.

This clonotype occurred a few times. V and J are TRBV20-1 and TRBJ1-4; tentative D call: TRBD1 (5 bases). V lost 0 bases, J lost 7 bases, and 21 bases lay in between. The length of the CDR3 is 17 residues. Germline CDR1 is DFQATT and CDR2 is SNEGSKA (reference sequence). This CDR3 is CSARDGFGGFRGEKLFF. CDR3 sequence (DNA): TGCAGTGCTAGAGATGGATTTGGGGGATTTCGGGGTGAAAAACTGTTTTTT.

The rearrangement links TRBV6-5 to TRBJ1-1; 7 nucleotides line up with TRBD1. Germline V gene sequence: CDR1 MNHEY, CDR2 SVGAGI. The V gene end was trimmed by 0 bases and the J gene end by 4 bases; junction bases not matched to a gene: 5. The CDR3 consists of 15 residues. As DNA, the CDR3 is TGTGCCAGCAGTTACTCGGAAGGGGGCCTCACTGAAGCTTTCTTT. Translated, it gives CASSYSEGGLTEAFF.

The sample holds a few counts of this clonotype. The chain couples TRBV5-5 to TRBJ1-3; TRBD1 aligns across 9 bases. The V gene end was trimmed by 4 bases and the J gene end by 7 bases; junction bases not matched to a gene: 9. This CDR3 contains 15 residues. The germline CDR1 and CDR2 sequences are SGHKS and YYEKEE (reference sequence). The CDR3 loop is CASSVGTGTWNTIYF. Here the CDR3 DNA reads TGTGCCAGCAGCGTGGGGACAGGGACCTGGAACACCATATATTTT.

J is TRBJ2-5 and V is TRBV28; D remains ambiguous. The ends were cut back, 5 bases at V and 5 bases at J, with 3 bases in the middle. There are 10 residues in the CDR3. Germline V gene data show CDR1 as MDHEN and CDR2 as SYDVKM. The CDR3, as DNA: TGTGCCAGCAGTCGGGAGACCCAGTACTTC. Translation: CASSRETQYF. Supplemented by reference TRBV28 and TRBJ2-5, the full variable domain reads DVKVTQSSRYLVKRTGEKVFLECVQDMDHENMFWYRQDPGLGLRLIYFSYDVKMKEKGDIPEGYSVSREKKERFSLILESASTNQTSMYLCASSRETQYFGPGTRLLVL.

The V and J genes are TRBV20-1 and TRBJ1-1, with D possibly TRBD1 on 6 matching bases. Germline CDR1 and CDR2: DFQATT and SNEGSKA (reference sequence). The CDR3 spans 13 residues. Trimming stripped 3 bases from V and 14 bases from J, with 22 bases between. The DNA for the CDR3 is TGCAGTGCTAGGGTCGGACAGTTGCCTCCCGACTTCTTT. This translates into CSARVGQLPPDFF.

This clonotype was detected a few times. The CDR3 is CASSPGSGYGYTF. The CDR3 DNA reads TGCGCCAGCAGCCCGGGGTCCGGCTATGGCTACACCTTC. The chain recombines TRBV5-1 with TRBJ1-2; no definite D call. The germline V gene encodes CDR1 SGHRS and CDR2 YFSETQ. V lost 4 bases, J lost 4 bases, and 11 bases lay in between. CDR3 length equals 13 residues.

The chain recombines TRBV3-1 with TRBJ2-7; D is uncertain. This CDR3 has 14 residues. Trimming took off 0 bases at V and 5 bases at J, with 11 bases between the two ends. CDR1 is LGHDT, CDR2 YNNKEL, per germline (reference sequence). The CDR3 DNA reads TGTGCCAGCAGCCAAGAGCCGGCCGCCCACGAGCAGTACTTC. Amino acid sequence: CASSQEPAAHEQYF.

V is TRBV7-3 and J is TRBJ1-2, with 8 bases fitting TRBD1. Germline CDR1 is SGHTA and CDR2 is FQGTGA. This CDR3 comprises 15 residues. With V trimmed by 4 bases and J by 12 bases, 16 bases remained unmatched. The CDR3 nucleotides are TGTGCCAGCAGCTCCACGACCATACCGGACAGGGAGCACACCTTC. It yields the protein CASSSTTIPDREHTF.

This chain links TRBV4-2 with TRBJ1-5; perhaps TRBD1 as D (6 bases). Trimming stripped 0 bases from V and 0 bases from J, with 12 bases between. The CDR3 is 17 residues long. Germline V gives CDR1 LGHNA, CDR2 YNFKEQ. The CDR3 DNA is TGTGCCAGCAGCCAAGAACAGGGAACATATAGCAATCAGCCCCAGCATTTT. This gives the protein CASSQEQGTYSNQPQHF.

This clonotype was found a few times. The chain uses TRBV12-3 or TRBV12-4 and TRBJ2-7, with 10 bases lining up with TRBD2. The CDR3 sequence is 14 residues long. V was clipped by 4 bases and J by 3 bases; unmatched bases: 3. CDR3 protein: CASSSWTSGYEQYF. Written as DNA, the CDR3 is TGTGCCAGCAGTTCTTGGACTAGCGGCTACGAGCAGTACTTC.

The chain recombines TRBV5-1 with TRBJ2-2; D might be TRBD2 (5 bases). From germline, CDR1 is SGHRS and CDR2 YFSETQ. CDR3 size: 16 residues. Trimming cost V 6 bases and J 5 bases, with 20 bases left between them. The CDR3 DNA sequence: TGCGCCAGCACCCTGACGGTGCGGGCCGAAACCGGGGAGCTGTTTTTT. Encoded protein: CASTLTVRAETGELFF.

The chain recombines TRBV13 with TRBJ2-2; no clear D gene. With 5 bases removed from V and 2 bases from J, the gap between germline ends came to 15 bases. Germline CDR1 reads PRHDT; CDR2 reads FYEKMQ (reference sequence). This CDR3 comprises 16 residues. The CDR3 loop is CASSPSLRSNTGELFF. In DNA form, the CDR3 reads TGTGCCAGCAGCCCCAGCCTTAGAAGTAACACCGGGGAGCTGTTTTTT.

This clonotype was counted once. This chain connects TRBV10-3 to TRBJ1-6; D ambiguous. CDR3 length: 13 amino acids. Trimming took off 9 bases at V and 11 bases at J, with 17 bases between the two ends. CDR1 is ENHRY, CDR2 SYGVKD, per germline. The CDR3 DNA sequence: TGTGCCATTAACAATGAACCCGGGCCACCCCTCCACTTT. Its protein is CAINNEPGPPLHF.

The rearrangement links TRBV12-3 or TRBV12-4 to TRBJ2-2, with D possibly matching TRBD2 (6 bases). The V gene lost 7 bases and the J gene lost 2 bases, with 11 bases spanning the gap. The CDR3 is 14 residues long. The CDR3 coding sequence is TGTGCCAGCAACGGGAGATCAAACACCGGGGAGCTGTTTTTT. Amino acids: CASNGRSNTGELFF.

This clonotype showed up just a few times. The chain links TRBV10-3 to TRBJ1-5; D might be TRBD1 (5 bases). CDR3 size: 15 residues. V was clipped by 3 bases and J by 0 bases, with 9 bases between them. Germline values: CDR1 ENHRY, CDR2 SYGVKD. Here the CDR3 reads CAISEQTDSNQPQHF. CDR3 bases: TGTGCCATCAGTGAACAGACAGATAGCAATCAGCCCCAGCATTTT.